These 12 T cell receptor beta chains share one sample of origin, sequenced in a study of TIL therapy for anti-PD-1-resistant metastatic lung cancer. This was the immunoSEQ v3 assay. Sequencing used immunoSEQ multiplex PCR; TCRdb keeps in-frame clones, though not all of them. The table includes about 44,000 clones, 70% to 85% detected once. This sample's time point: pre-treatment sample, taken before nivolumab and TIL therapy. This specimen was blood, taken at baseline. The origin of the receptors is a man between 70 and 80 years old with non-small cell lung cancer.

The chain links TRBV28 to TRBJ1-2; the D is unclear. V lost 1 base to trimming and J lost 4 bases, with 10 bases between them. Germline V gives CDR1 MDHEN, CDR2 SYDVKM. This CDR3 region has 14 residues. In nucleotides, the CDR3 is TGTGCCAGCAGTTTATACGGGAAGGGCTATGGCTACACCTTC. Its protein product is CASSLYGKGYGYTF.

In DNA, the CDR3 is TGTGCCAGCAGCCTTGAGGTGCTCAGCCCAGATACGCAGTATTTT. Translated, it gives CASSLEVLSPDTQYF. J is TRBJ2-3 and V is TRBV21-1; the table calls TRBD2, which could not be checked here. TRBV21-1 is assigned pseudogene status. The CDR3 consists of 15 residues.

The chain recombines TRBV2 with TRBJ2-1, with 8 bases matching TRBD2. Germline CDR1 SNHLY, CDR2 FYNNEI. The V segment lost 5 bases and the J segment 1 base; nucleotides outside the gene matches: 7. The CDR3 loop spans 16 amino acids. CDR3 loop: CASSRRVAGSYNEQFF. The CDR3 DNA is TGTGCCAGCAGTAGAAGGGTAGCGGGATCCTACAATGAGCAGTTCTTC.

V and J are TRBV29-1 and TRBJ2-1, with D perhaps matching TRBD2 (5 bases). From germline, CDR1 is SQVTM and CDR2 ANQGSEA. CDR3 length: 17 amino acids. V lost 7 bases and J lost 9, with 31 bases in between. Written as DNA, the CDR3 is TGCAGCGCACTGGAGGCTACGAGGCCCCTTCGAGTCAGTGAGCAGTTCTTC. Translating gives CSALEATRPLRVSEQFF.

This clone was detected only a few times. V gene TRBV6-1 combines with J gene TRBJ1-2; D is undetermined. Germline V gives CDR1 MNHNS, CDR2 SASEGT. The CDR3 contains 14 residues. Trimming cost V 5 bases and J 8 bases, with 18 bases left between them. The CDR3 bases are TGTGCCAGCAGTTTCGGCAGTCTCGCCCAGGGCTACACCTTC. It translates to CASSFGSLAQGYTF.

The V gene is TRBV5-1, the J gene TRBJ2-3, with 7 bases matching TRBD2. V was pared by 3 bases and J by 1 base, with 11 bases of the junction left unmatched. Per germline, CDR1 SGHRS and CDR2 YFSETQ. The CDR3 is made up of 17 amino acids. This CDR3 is CASSSLVGSGRTDTQYF. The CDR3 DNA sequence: TGCGCCAGCAGCTCCCTGGTGGGTAGCGGGCGCACAGATACGCAGTATTTT.

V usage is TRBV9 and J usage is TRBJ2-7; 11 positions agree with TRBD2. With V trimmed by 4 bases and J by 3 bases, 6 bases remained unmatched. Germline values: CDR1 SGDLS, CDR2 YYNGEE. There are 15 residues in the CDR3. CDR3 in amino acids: CASSPGTSGNYEQYF. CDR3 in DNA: TGTGCCAGCAGCCCCGGGACTAGCGGCAACTACGAGCAGTACTTC.

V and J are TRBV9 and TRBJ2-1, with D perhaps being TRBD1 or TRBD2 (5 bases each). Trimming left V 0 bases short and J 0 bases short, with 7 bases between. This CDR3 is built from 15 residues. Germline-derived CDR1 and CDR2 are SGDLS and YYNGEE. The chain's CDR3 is CASSVGGTSYNEQFF. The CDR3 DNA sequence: TGTGCCAGCAGCGTAGGGGGGACCTCCTACAATGAGCAGTTCTTC.

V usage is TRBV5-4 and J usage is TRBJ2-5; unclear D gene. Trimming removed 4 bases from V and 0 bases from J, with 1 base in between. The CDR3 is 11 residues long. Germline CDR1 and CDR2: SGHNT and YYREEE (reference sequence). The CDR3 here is CASSNQETQYF. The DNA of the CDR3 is TGTGCCAGCAGCAACCAAGAGACCCAGTACTTC. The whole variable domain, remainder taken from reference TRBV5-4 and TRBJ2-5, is ETGVTQSPTHLIKTRGQQVTLRCSSQSGHNTVSWYQQALGQGPQFIFQYYREEENGRGNFPPRFSGLQFPNYSSELNVNALELDDSALYLCASSNQETQYFGPGTRLLVL.

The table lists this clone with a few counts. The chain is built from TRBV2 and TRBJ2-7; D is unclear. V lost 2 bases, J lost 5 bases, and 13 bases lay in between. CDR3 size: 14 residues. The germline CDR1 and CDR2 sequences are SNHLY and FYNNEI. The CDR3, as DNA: TGTGCCAGCAGTGAACTTTGGCCCCGGAACGAGCAGTACTTC. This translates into CASSELWPRNEQYF.

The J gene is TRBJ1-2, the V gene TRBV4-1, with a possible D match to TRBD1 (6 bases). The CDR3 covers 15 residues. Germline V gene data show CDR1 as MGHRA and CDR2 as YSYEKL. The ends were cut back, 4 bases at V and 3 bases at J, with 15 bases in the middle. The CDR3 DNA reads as TGCGCCAGCAGCCCCATAGTTCGGACAGACTATGGCTACACCTTC. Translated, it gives CASSPIVRTDYGYTF.

The CDR3 loop is CASSVRDISSYNSPLHF. The CDR3 bases are TGTGCCAGCAGCGTGCGGGACATAAGCTCCTATAATTCACCCCTCCACTTT. This chain uses TRBV9 with TRBJ1-6, with a tentative D call TRBD1 (6 bases). From germline, CDR1 is SGDLS and CDR2 YYNGEE. CDR3 length equals 17 residues. Between the trimmed V and J ends, which lost 2 bases and 0 bases, there was a span of 12 bases. Variable domain in full (rest from reference TRBV9 and TRBJ1-6): DSGVTQTPKHLITATGQRVTLRCSPRSGDLSVYWYQQSLDQGLQFLIQYYNGEERAKGNILERFSAQQFPDLHSELNLSSLELGDSALYFCASSVRDISSYNSPLHFGNGTRLTVT.